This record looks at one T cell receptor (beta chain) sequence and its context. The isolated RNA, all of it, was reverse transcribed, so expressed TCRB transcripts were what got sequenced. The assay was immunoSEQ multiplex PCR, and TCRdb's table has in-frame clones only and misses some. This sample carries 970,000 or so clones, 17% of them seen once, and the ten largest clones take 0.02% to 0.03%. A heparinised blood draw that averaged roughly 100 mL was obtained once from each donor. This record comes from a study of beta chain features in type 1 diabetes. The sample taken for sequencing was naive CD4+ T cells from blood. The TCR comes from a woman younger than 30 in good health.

CDR3 amino acids: CASSSRLAGRTDTQYF. DNA for the CDR3: TGTGCCAGCAGCTCTAGACTAGCGGGGCGCACAGATACGCAGTATTTT. This chain joins TRBV7-2 and TRBJ2-3; 11 nucleotides match TRBD2. The V gene end was trimmed by 4 bases and the J gene end by 1 base; junction bases not matched to a gene: 4. Germline V gives CDR1 SGHTA, CDR2 FQGNSA. The CDR3 extends over 16 amino acids.